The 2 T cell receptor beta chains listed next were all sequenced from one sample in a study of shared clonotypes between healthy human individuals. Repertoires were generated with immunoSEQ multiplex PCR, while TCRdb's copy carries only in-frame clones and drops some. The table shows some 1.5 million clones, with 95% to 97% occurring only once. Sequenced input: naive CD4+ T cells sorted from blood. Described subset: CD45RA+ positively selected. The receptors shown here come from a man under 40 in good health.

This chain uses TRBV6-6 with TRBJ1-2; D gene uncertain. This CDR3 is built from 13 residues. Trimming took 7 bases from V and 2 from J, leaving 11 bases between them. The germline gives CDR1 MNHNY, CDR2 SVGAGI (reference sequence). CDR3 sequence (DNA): TGTGCCAGCACCCAAGGGAGCAACTATGGCTACACCTTC. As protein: CASTQGSNYGYTF.

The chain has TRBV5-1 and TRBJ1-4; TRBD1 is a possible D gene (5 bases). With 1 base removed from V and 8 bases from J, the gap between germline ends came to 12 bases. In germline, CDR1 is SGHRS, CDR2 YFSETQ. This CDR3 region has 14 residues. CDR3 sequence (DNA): TGCGCCAGCAGCTTGTTGGTTGGGGGGGAAAAACTGTTTTTT. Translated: CASSLLVGGEKLFF.